The T cell receptor (beta chain) under discussion was sequenced for a study of molecular identifiers for immune sequencing clone quantification. Whole-study findings and limits: Sizes of highly expanded clones could be underestimated through identical TCRs sharing a barcode.

Per germline, CDR1 KGHDR and CDR2 SFDVKD. The CDR3 covers 21 residues. In regard to this clonotype: Antigen unknown. At one of its ends the junction is not consistent with the germline gene, which may arise from a read error.

Sorted inputs of roughly 20,000 to 1,000,000 cells, with 10%, 30% or 50% RNA, yielded naive CD8 libraries. TCRdb reprocessed the PCR reads via MiXCR and lists one record per CDR3 protein. The data show around 480,000 distinct CDR3 sequences, with roughly 23% seen just once and 0.7% to 1% held by the top ten. What was sequenced was naive CD8+ T cells from blood, with Jurkat cell RNA spiked in. The subset is: FACS-sorted CD8+CD4-CCR7+CD45RA+ naive T cells. The chain is built from TRBV24-1 and TRBJ2-1; 15 nucleotides agree with TRBD2. The receptor was isolated from a human donor in good health. Some libraries in this study had Jurkat cell RNA spiked in. The chain's CDR3 is CATSDQGLAGGPREEPDEQCF. The CDR3, as DNA: TGTGCCACCAGTGACCAAGGACTAGCGGGAGGGCCGAGGGAGGAGCCCGATGAGCAGTGCTTC.